The T cell receptor (beta chain) under discussion was sequenced for a study of blood T cell repertoires in COVID-19. Study summary: There were acute and convalescent COVID-19 samples, and they came from the United States, Italy and Spain. T cells, B-cell-depleted T cells, or PBMCs supplied cDNA or gDNA.

Methods used by the authors: Researchers report that nucleated cell counts were estimated from reference gene primer amplification. Measured with immunoSEQ multiplex PCR; TCRdb has only the in-frame clones, and not every one. V and J calls plus clone size are reproduced from that table; the DNA served to infer D and trimming. The data show roughly 200,000 clones, 85% to 90% seen once. V was clipped by 3 bases and J by 8 bases; unmatched bases: 11. The length of the CDR3 is 15 residues. The chain links TRBV23-1 to TRBJ1-2, with 8 bases identical to TRBD1. TRBV23-1 is an open reading frame, and its role is uncertain. The sample consisted of peripheral blood. The sequence derives from a man in his 60s who had recovered from COVID-19. The CDR3 bases are TGCGCCAGCAGTCACCGGGCAGGGGGCCCCTGGGGCTACACCTTC. Its protein product is CASSHRAGGPWGYTF.